One and the same sample provided the 8 T cell receptor beta chains below, sequenced in a study of response to subunit inactivated influenza vaccine (dated by TCRdb to the late 2010s). The library was obtained by RT-PCR. The sequencing machine was an Illumina HiSeq 2500. TCRdb trimmed the raw reads at Q25, called clones with MiXCR and kept productive beta chains. Entries that share a CDR3 protein sequence are merged under the most common genes and DNA. This sample is represented by approximately 700,000 distinct CDR3 sequences; roughly 13% of them were singletons. Of the sample, around 6.5% is held by the ten largest clones. The sequencing here drew on PBMCs from blood, taken 14 days before vaccination. These receptors were taken from a man aged 45 to 65 who received an inactivated influenza vaccine. Donor details come from another sample of the same person, matched by shared clones.

This clonotype was picked up a small number of times. V and J are TRBV29-1 and TRBJ1-1, with D possibly being TRBD1 (6 bases). The germline gives CDR1 SQVTM, CDR2 ANQGSEA. Deletions cut 5 bases from V and 1 base from J, with 8 bases between. The CDR3 extends over 12 amino acids. For the CDR3, the DNA is TGCAGCGTTACCAGGGGGAACACTGAAGCTTTCTTT. This translates into CSVTRGNTEAFF.

This clonotype has only a few counts. The V call is TRBV5-1, the J call TRBJ2-1; D unclear. Germline CDR1 reads SGHRS; CDR2 reads YFSETQ. The CDR3 covers 15 residues. V lost 9 bases, J lost 6 bases, and 22 bases lay in between. Here the CDR3 reads CATSPLAIGVNEQFF. The DNA of the CDR3 is TGCGCCACCTCCCCCCTCGCCATAGGAGTCAATGAGCAGTTCTTC. The full variable domain, completed using reference TRBV5-1 and TRBJ2-1, is KAGVTQTPRYLIKTRGQQVTLSCSPISGHRSVSWYQQTPGQGLQFLFEYFSETQRNKGNFPGRFSGRQFSNSRSEMNVSTLELGDSALYLCATSPLAIGVNEQFFGPGTRLTVL.

This clonotype was counted between two and nine times. V is TRBV9 and J is TRBJ1-1; 9 nucleotides align to TRBD1. After removal of 0 bases from V and 5 bases from J, the junction contained 11 bases not matched to a gene. Germline V gene data show CDR1 as SGDLS and CDR2 as YYNGEE. The CDR3 runs 17 residues. CDR3 sequence: CASSVGPTTGGKTEAFF. The CDR3 coding sequence is TGTGCCAGCAGCGTAGGACCCACAACAGGGGGCAAAACTGAAGCTTTCTTT.

CDR3 in amino acids: CASSATGAREAFF. CDR3 bases: TGTGCCAGCAGCGCGACAGGGGCACGGGAAGCTTTCTTT. This sequence joins TRBV11-2 and TRBJ1-1; 8 nucleotides match TRBD1. The CDR3 runs 13 residues. The trim removed 5 bases at V and 8 bases at J, leaving 7 bases unmatched. CDR1 and CDR2 (germline): SGHAT, FQNNGV. Variable domain in full (rest from reference TRBV11-2 and TRBJ1-1): EAGVAQSPRYKIIEKRQSVAFWCNPISGHATLYWYQQILGQGPKLLIQFQNNGVVDDSQLPKDRFSAERLKGVDSTLKIQPAKLEDSAVYLCASSATGAREAFFGQGTRLTVV.

This clonotype was recorded at least ten times. This chain joins TRBV7-2 and TRBJ1-2, with D perhaps TRBD1 (6 bases). Germline V gene lookup returns CDR1 SGHTA and CDR2 FQGNSA. V dropped 4 bases and J dropped 7 bases, with 13 bases sitting between them. The CDR3 has 13 residues. CDR3 residues: CASSYRSGAGYTF. DNA of the CDR3: TGTGCCAGCAGCTACCGGTCAGGGGCTGGCTACACCTTC.

This clonotype has just a few counts. The chain recombines TRBV18 with TRBJ2-1; TRBD1 matches at 12 bases. Germline V lookup: CDR1 KGHSH, CDR2 LQKENI. The CDR3 loop spans 15 amino acids. The ends lost 3 bases at V and 8 bases at J; junction bases unmatched: 5. This CDR3 reads CASSPGQGAIDEQFF. The CDR3 region has the DNA TGTGCCAGCTCACCGGGACAGGGGGCGATCGATGAGCAGTTCTTC.

This clonotype was picked up a small number of times. The chain employs TRBV29-1 and TRBJ1-1; no clear D. V lost 3 bases and J lost 1, with 6 bases in between. Germline V gives CDR1 SQVTM, CDR2 ANQGSEA. This CDR3 is 12 amino acids long. CDR3: CSVDPANTEAFF. The DNA of the CDR3 is TGCAGCGTTGACCCAGCGAACACTGAAGCTTTCTTT.

This clonotype has at least ten counts. The chain couples TRBV29-1 to TRBJ2-1; tentative D call: TRBD2 (5 bases). The CDR3 runs to 14 residues. Germline V gene sequence: CDR1 SQVTM, CDR2 ANQGSEA. V lost 3 bases, J lost 7 bases, and 16 bases lay in between. CDR3 residues: CSVERRDRGNEQFF. CDR3 DNA sequence: TGCAGCGTTGAGCGTCGTGATCGGGGTAATGAGCAGTTCTTC.